The T cell receptor (beta chain) described here comes from a study of T-cell reconstitution after alpha-beta-depleted transplantation in children. Study-level points and caveats: In patients about two months after transplant, alpha-beta T cells reportedly arose from several hundred expanded graft clones.

CDR3 length: 14 residues. Germline V gives CDR1 MDHEN, CDR2 SYDVKM. The J segment lost 2 bases and the V segment lost 5 bases, leaving 5 bases of the junction unmatched. Researchers prepared the TCRbeta library using unique molecular identifiers, the study reports. Each CDR3 protein is one row after TCRdb ran MiXCR on the PCR reads. The top ten hold approximately 2% of the sample, which has about 600,000 distinct CDR3 sequences, over 10% seen once. This clonotype occurred a few times. The antigen remains unidentified. This receptor was taken from a male patient younger than 18 who had a stem cell transplant for acute myeloid leukemia, so the T cells may come from the graft donor. The chain carries TRBV28 and TRBJ1-1, with 7 bases aligning to TRBD1. This specimen consisted of PBMCs, mostly from graft donor cells, obtained 360 days after TCRalphabeta/CD19-depleted stem cell transplant. The CDR3 spells CASSHRQGNTEAFF. The CDR3 DNA sequence: TGTGCCAGCAGTCACCGACAGGGAAACACTGAAGCTTTCTTT.